This T cell receptor (beta chain) originates from a study of blood T cell repertoires in COVID-19. In the study overall: Samples came from the United States, Italy and Spain, spanning acute and convalescent COVID-19.

In its sample, this clone was seen a few times. Other DNA sequences in this sample translate to the same CDR3. V trimming: 0 bases; J trimming: 4 bases; junction bases outside the gene matches: 0. This CDR3 has 15 amino acids. CDR1 and CDR2 from the germline V gene are WNHNN and SYGVQD (reference sequence). Some clones are missing from TCRdb's copy, which holds only in-frame ones; the method was immunoSEQ multiplex PCR. The repertoire consists of some 100,000 clones, with approximately 87% occurring once and the leading ten covering 7.9%. This sequence originates from a man in his 70s who had recovered from COVID-19. V gene TRBV10-1 combines with J gene TRBJ2-1, with 10 nucleotides matching TRBD2. Sequencing was done on a sample of peripheral blood. The DNA for the CDR3 is TGCGCCAGCAGTGAGTCAGCGGGGGGGTACAATGAGCAGTTCTTC. Protein: CASSESAGGYNEQFF.